This T cell receptor (beta chain) was profiled in a study of T-cell reconstitution after alpha-beta-depleted transplantation in children. Unique molecular identifiers were built into the TCRbeta library. Each CDR3 protein gets one entry after TCRdb re-called the PCR reads with MiXCR. The sample has hundreds of thousands of distinct CDR3 sequences, about 17% seen once. Study-level results: One year post-transplant, T-cell counts and diversity were largely derived from T cells produced anew. Where alpha-beta T cells came from about two months after transplant was reportedly several hundred expanded graft clones. Certain patients had high TCRbeta diversity at day 60, and it came from recipient T cells and thymic progenitors that survived.

Germline lookup yields CDR1 DFQATT and CDR2 SNEGSKA (reference sequence). V was pared by 0 bases and J by 6 bases, with 15 bases between. This CDR3 is built from 15 residues. To note about this clonotype: Its target is not known.

Specimen: PBMCs, mostly from graft donor cells, collected 360 days after TCRalphabeta/CD19-depleted stem cell transplant. The J gene is TRBJ2-1, the V gene TRBV20-1; the D gene is possibly TRBD2 (5 bases). The receptor comes from a boy less than two years old who had a stem cell transplant for Wiskott-Aldrich syndrome, so the T cells may come from the graft donor. As DNA, the CDR3 is TGCAGTGCTAGAGATACCCACCTACTAGGCAATGAGCAGTTCTTC. It is translated as CSARDTHLLGNEQFF.